The clone carrying this T cell receptor beta chain was observed at least ten times. Its antigen is not identified. With molecular barcodes, quantitative 5'-RACE was used to make the TCR beta libraries. MiXCR was run by TCRdb on the 5' RACE reads, yielding one entry per CDR3 protein. The repertoire consists of roughly 180,000 distinct CDR3 sequences, with 9.5% to 13% occurring once and the leading ten covering around 29%. CDR3 length equals 14 residues. Trimming removed 5 bases at V and 8 bases at J, with 19 bases between. Germline V lookup: CDR1 LNHNV, CDR2 YYDKDF (reference sequence). The data stem from a study of CD8 T cells in ankylosing spondylitis. Study observations and caveats: There was reportedly significant enrichment of clones that were disease-linked in matched ankylosing spondylitis synovial fluid.

The sequence came from a male donor with ankylosing spondylitis or in good health (not recorded which). V gene TRBV15 combines with J gene TRBJ2-7; D possibly uses TRBD1 or TRBD2 (5 bases each). Sequenced sample: blood, either unsorted or a sorted T cell fraction (not recorded which). CDR3 sequence reads: CATSHAGTENQQYF. As DNA, the CDR3 is TGTGCCACCAGCCACGCCGGGACGGAGAACCAGCAGTACTTC.